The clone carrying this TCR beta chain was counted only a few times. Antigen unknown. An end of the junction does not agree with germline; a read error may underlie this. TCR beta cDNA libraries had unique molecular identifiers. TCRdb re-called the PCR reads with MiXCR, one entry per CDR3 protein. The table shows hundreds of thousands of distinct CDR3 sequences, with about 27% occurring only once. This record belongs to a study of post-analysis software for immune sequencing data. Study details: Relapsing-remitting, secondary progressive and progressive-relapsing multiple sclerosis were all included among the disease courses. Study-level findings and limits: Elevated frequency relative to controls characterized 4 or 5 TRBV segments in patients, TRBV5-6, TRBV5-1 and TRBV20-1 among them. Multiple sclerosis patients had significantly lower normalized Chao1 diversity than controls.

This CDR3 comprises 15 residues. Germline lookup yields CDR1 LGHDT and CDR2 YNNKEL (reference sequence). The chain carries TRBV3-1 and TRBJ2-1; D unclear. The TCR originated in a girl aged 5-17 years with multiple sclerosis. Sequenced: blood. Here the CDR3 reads CASSQEAVSYNGQFF. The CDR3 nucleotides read TGTGCCAGCAGCCAAGAGGCGGTTTCCTACAATGGGCAGTTCTTC.